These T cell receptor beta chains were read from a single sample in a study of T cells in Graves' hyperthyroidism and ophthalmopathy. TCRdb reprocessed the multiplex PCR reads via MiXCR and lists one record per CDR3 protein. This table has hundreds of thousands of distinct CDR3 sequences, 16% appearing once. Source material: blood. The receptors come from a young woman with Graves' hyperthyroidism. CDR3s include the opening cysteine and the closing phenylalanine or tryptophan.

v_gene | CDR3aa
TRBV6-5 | CASSYSATTNEKLFF
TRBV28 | CASSLTTDTEAFF
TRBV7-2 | CASSFTYSYEQYF
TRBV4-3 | CASSQDQAALYEQYF
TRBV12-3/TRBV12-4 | CASSWDRNTEAFF
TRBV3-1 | CASSQERRFEAFF
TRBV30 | CAWNFGSQIYGYTF
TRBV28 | CASRGTGVQPQHF
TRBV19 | CASSMVGTANTEAFF
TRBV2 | CASTPSGVSTDTQYF
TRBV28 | CASSSPRVAFF
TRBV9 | CASSVGSLNNEQFF
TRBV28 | CASSHETGDQPQHF
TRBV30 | CAWREGNEQFF
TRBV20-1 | CSAWTGDNSPLHF
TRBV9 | CASSVSSGPSYNEQFF
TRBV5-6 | CASSLDPGENTEAFF
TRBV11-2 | CASSFFIIGQGNLYAKNIQYF
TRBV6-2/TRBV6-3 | CASTGQGPYEQYF
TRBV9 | CASSVHGAGTNNEQFF
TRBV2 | CASRNDRGPNQPQHF
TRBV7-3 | CASSLFGTTDNEQFF
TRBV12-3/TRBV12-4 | CASSSGQGLYNEQFF
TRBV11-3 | CASSLEGARRYEQYF
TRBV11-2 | CASKANGAMNTEAFF
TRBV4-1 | CASSLQAASYNEQFF
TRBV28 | CASSSPRWAAHSYEQYF
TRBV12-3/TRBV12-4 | CASSLLTLNEQFF
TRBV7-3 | CASSLGLAGGPGDTQYF
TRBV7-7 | CASSRGLANEQFF
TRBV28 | CASGTGNQPQHF
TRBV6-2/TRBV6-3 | CASSYGRPRGQKLFF
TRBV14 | CASSQVGGNSPLHF
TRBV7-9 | CASSFSGEKLFF
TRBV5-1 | CASSLVGPQAGELFF
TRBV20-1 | CSARDPASGGSTDTQYF
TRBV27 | CASSPLRGGGAWGNEQYF
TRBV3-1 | CASSRTGTSGILEQFF
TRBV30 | CAWSKRTAQEQYF
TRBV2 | CASRDSPNEKLFF